This T cell receptor beta chain was captured in a study of PD-L1 blockade in urothelial cancer. Overall study context: Blood samples had a median of about 150,000 T cells.

Added to each PCR by spiking were synthetic TCR analog templates. Using immunoSEQ multiplex PCR, the repertoire was profiled, and TCRdb retains in-frame clones only, with some absent. The sample includes 84,000 or so clones, about 83% of them seen just once. V was pared by 5 bases and J by 4 bases, with 10 bases of the junction left unmatched. The germline V gene encodes CDR1 SNHLY and CDR2 FYNNEI. This CDR3 is 15 amino acids long. The time point: pretreatment peripheral blood. The material sequenced was PBMCs, taken around atezolizumab (anti-PD-L1) treatment. The TCR comes from a man aged 55 to 69 with urothelial cancer. The chain combines TRBV2 with TRBJ1-2; 7 nucleotides line up with TRBD1. This chain's CDR3 is CASSWSSDRTYGYTF. The DNA for the CDR3 is TGTGCCAGCAGTTGGTCTTCGGACAGGACCTATGGCTACACCTTC.